The clone carrying this T cell receptor beta chain was recorded many times. Trimming removed 1 base from V and 2 bases from J, with 12 bases in between. Germline CDR1 is MDHEN and CDR2 is SYDVKM. The CDR3 covers 15 residues. The TCR beta CDR3 regions underwent amplification using RNA transcripts as the source. A first-round RT-PCR of the TCR CDR3 used the HTBI primer set. TCRdb reprocessed the multiplex PCR reads with MiXCR, giving one entry per CDR3 protein. The sample holds more than 600,000 distinct CDR3 sequences, around 17% seen once. This sample was included in a study of T cells in Graves' hyperthyroidism and ophthalmopathy. Uncontrolled infection, other autoimmune disease, pregnancy and lactation each barred patients from inclusion.

Sequencing was carried out using blood. The TCR comes from a man in his late teens or twenties with Graves' hyperthyroidism. This rearrangement joins TRBV28 to TRBJ2-7; TRBD2 might be the D (5 bases). The CDR3 reads CASSLLAGFTYEQYF. CDR3 coding DNA: TGTGCCAGCAGTTTATTGGCGGGTTTTACCTACGAGCAGTACTTC. Full variable domain (remainder filled in from reference TRBV28 and TRBJ2-7): DVKVTQSSRYLVKRTGEKVFLECVQDMDHENMFWYRQDPGLGLRLIYFSYDVKMKEKGDIPEGYSVSREKKERFSLILESASTNQTSMYLCASSLLAGFTYEQYFGPGTRLTVT.